Listed here are 9 T cell receptor beta chains from one sample, sequenced in a study of cytomegalovirus exposure and HLA in healthy donors. In the PCR, 60 Vbeta and 13 Jbeta primers were used. The assay was immunoSEQ multiplex PCR, and TCRdb's table has in-frame clones only and misses some. The sample records around 98,000 clones, more than 60% being singletons. The specimen sequenced was PBMCs. The receptors stem from a human donor in good health.

This clone has a single count. The chain combines TRBV27 with TRBJ2-3; maybe TRBD1 (6 bases). Germline CDR1 MNHEY, CDR2 SMNVEV (reference sequence). V lost 3 bases to trimming and J lost 2 bases, with 21 bases between them. This CDR3 has 18 amino acids. CDR3 region: CASSFLMRGGGYTDTQYF. CDR3 nucleotide sequence: TGTGCCAGCAGTTTCCTAATGAGAGGGGGTGGATACACAGATACGCAGTATTTT.

The genes are TRBV5-1 and TRBJ2-7, with D possibly being TRBD2 (5 bases). The CDR3 consists of 16 residues. From germline, CDR1 is SGHRS and CDR2 YFSETQ. Deletions cut 4 bases from V and 4 bases from J, with 21 bases between. DNA of the CDR3: TGCGCCAGCAGCCACGAACCGGGCCTGAGGGCTTACGAGCAGTACTTC. This gives the protein CASSHEPGLRAYEQYF.

The chain joins TRBV29-1 to TRBJ2-3, with D maybe TRBD2 (7 bases). CDR1 SQVTM and CDR2 ANQGSEA come from the germline V gene. The CDR3 extends over 14 amino acids. The V end lost 4 bases, the J end lost 3 bases, and 14 bases lay between the germline ends. CDR3 loop: CSVVLQGGTDTQYF. For the CDR3, the DNA is TGCAGCGTTGTCCTACAGGGAGGGACAGATACGCAGTATTTT.

J is TRBJ2-3 and V is TRBV6-1; 8 nucleotides align to TRBD1. V dropped 7 bases and J dropped 3; count of bases not matched to a gene: 9. In germline, CDR1 is MNHNS, CDR2 SASEGT. This CDR3 is built from 15 residues. DNA for the CDR3: TGTGCCAGCACCCAGACAGGGGCGGGGACAGATACGCAGTATTTT. Translation: CASTQTGAGTDTQYF.

This clone occurred a few times. The J gene is TRBJ2-7, the V gene TRBV29-1; 10 nucleotides line up with TRBD2. This CDR3 region has 13 residues. Germline loops: CDR1 SQVTM, CDR2 ANQGSEA. J was trimmed by 2 bases and V by 5 bases; bases with no gene match: 3. Here the CDR3 DNA reads TGCAGCGTTCGGACTAGCGGACCCTACGAGCAGTACTTC. It codes for CSVRTSGPYEQYF.

The chain carries TRBV19 and TRBJ2-4; a weak D match, TRBD1 (5 bases). This CDR3 is 13 amino acids long. With 3 bases removed from V and 8 bases from J, the gap between germline ends came to 11 bases. Germline CDR1 LNHDA, CDR2 SQIVND (reference sequence). CDR3 bases: TGTGCCAGTAGTATTGAAGGGGCAGACATTCAGTACTTC. Protein sequence: CASSIEGADIQYF.

In this sample, this clone turned up once. The V gene is TRBV10-3, the J gene TRBJ1-1; D might be TRBD1 (5 bases). This CDR3 is built from 16 residues. Trimming pared 2 bases from V and 1 base from J, leaving 14 bases between. Germline loops: CDR1 ENHRY, CDR2 SYGVKD. The CDR3 DNA is TGTGCCATCAGTGAGCTAGCGACTGGGGGGAACACTGAAGCTTTCTTT. Residues: CAISELATGGNTEAFF.

The chain combines TRBV12-5 with TRBJ2-2; D may be TRBD2 (6 bases). Germline lookup yields CDR1 LGHNT and CDR2 FRNRAP. The CDR3 is made up of 18 amino acids. Trimming pared 0 bases from V and 4 bases from J, leaving 18 bases between. The CDR3 nucleotides are TGTGCTAGTGGTTTGGTCCGAGCGACGGGAGATCGCACCGGGGAGCTGTTTTTT. This sequence encodes CASGLVRATGDRTGELFF.

The gene calls are TRBV2 and TRBJ2-7; a possible D gene is TRBD1 (6 bases). The CDR3 has 13 amino acids. Germline CDR1 and CDR2: SNHLY and FYNNEI. V lost 8 bases and J lost 5, with 16 bases in between. The CDR3 is CASLPRGINEQYF. For the CDR3, the DNA is TGTGCCAGCTTACCCAGGGGAATCAACGAGCAGTACTTC.